Below, 8 T cell receptor beta chains from the same sample are listed, as sequenced in a study of T cells in Graves' hyperthyroidism and ophthalmopathy. Using RNA transcripts as the source, TCR beta CDR3 regions were amplified. Using the HTBI primer set, a first-round RT-PCR was run on the TCR CDR3. TCRdb used MiXCR to reprocess the multiplex PCR reads, holding one entry per CDR3 protein. The sample holds hundreds of thousands of distinct CDR3 sequences, approximately 25% seen once. The sequenced sample was blood. Receptor source: a man aged 50-59 years with Graves' hyperthyroidism.

This clonotype was detected many times. The V and J genes are TRBV2 and TRBJ1-1; D not resolved. Germline values: CDR1 SNHLY, CDR2 FYNNEI. The CDR3 has 12 residues. The V and J ends lost 1 base and 10 bases respectively, with 10 bases between them. This CDR3 is CASSEGPRGAFF. CDR3 in DNA: TGTGCCAGCAGTGAAGGTCCCCGTGGAGCTTTCTTT.

This rearrangement joins TRBV12-5 to TRBJ2-1; the D gene could be TRBD1 or TRBD2 (6 bases each). Germline V lookup: CDR1 LGHNT, CDR2 FRNRAP. The germline V and J ends were trimmed by 6 bases and 7 bases, with 16 bases remaining between them. The CDR3 runs 14 residues. The DNA for the CDR3 is TGTGCTAGTGGCGGCGGGACACTAGGAAATGAGCAGTTCTTC. Its protein product is CASGGGTLGNEQFF. The variable domain in full, completed from reference TRBV12-5 and TRBJ2-1, reads DARVTQTPRHKVTEMGQEVTMRCQPILGHNTVFWYRQTMMQGLELLAYFRNRAPLDDSGMPKDRFSAEMPDATLATLKIQPSEPRDSAVYFCASGGGTLGNEQFFGPGTRLTVL.

This clonotype appeared a few times. The gene calls are TRBV7-9 and TRBJ2-7; 11 nucleotides align to TRBD2. The CDR3 contains 15 residues. CDR1 is SEHNR and CDR2 is FQNEAQ in the germline V gene (reference sequence). V lost 5 bases, J lost 7 bases, and 10 bases stayed unmatched. The CDR3 here is CASSPELAGVLEQYF. The CDR3 coding sequence is TGTGCCAGCAGCCCGGAACTAGCGGGAGTTTTGGAGCAGTACTTC.

Here the CDR3 reads CASTTSIGSYEQYF. DNA of the CDR3: TGTGCCAGCACCACGTCTATTGGGTCCTACGAGCAGTACTTC. The V and J genes are TRBV12-3 or TRBV12-4 and TRBJ2-7; no clear D gene. CDR3 length: 14 amino acids. Deletions cut 7 bases from V and 1 base from J, with 14 bases between.

This clonotype was seen a few times. The rearrangement links TRBV10-2 to TRBJ2-5; TRBD2 matches at 9 bases. Germline V gene sequence: CDR1 WSHSY, CDR2 SAAADI. The CDR3 length is 13 residues. Trimming removed 4 bases from V and 5 bases from J; junction bases left unmatched: 2. The CDR3 loop reads CASSAGLAETQYF. CDR3 nucleotides: TGCGCCAGCAGTGCCGGACTAGCGGAGACCCAGTACTTC.

This clonotype was seen only a few times. V gene TRBV2 combines with J gene TRBJ2-7, with D possibly matching TRBD1 (5 bases). Germline V CDR1 and CDR2: SNHLY, FYNNEI. Trimming took off 5 bases at V and 3 bases at J, with 11 bases between the two ends. The CDR3 covers 13 residues. The DNA of the CDR3 is TGTGCCAGCAGTAACCCGGACATCTACGAGCAGTACTTC. This encodes CASSNPDIYEQYF.

This chain uses TRBV12-3 or TRBV12-4 with TRBJ1-5; possible D gene TRBD1, 6 bases. The CDR3 covers 15 residues. The germline V and J ends were trimmed by 1 base and 2 bases, with 9 bases remaining between them. The CDR3 loop is CASSLGAGGNQPQHF. CDR3 nucleotides: TGTGCCAGCAGTTTAGGGGCAGGGGGCAATCAGCCCCAGCATTTT.

This clonotype was counted only a few times. The genes are TRBV7-9 and TRBJ2-1, with 7 nucleotides matching TRBD2. CDR1 is SEHNR, CDR2 FQNEAQ, per germline (reference sequence). The CDR3 length is 16 residues. V lost 4 bases, J lost 6 bases, and 12 bases stayed unmatched. The CDR3 reads CASSSWGRAKGNEQFF. The CDR3 bases are TGTGCCAGCAGCTCGTGGGGGAGGGCCAAAGGCAATGAGCAGTTCTTC.